This TCR beta chain comes out of a study of spatial heterogeneity in lung cancer. Time point given: sample taken at primary tumor resection. The study sequenced unsorted whole RNA from tumor, nontumor lung or frozen PBMC. The table lists this clonotype with many counts. Its antigen is still unknown. Every TCR cDNA molecule bore a unique molecular identifier. TCRdb recomputed calls from the 5' RACE reads with MiXCR, one row per CDR3 protein. The sample lists some 87,000 distinct CDR3 sequences, approximately 8.6% occurring once. Study results and caveats: Ubiquitous expanded tumor TCRs showed up in blood more at resection than follow-up.

The CDR3 totals 16 residues. The germline V and J ends were trimmed by 3 bases and 2 bases, with 17 bases remaining between them. In germline, CDR1 is DFQATT, CDR2 SNEGSKA (reference sequence). The rearrangement joins TRBV20-1 to TRBJ1-5, with D maybe TRBD1 (5 bases). The TCR comes from a male donor with early-stage non-small cell lung cancer. The sample was PBMCs, taken at surgery. The CDR3 loop is CSASDTRRGGNQPQHF. For the CDR3, the DNA is TGCAGTGCTAGTGATACTCGGAGGGGTGGCAATCAGCCCCAGCATTTT.